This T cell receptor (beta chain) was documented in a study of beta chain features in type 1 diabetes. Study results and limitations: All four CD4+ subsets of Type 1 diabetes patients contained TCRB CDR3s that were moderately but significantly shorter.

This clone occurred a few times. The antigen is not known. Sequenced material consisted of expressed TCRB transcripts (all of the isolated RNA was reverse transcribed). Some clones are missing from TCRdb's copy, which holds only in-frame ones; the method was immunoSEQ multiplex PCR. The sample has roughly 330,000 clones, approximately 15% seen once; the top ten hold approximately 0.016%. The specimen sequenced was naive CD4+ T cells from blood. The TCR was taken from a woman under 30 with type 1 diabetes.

CDR3 residues: CASSSNPPRAYGYTF. The CDR3 bases are TGTGCCAGCAGCTCCAACCCTCCGCGAGCCTATGGCTACACCTTC. The chain employs TRBV7-2 and TRBJ1-2; D not certain. The germline V and J ends were trimmed by 4 bases and 4 bases, with 16 bases remaining between them. The V gene's germline CDR1 is SGHTA and CDR2 FQGNSA. There are 15 residues in the CDR3.